The next 27 T cell receptor beta chains were all read from a single sample in a study of blood T cells in healthy people across ages. It was with a sample-barcoded 5' primer and a J-beta primer mix that a second PCR of roughly 7 to 12 cycles was run. TCRdb independently ran MiXCR on the 5' RACE reads; one entry per CDR3 protein. The table lists 780,000 or so distinct CDR3 sequences, roughly 50% of them singletons, with 20% to 30% in the top ten. The specimen sequenced was blood. Receptors were obtained from a man aged 35 to 55 in good health.

The CDR3 sequence is CASSPTGEVGGGTQQFF. The CDR3 region has the DNA TGTGCCAGCAGCCCTACAGGGGAGGTTGGCGGGGGTACCCAGCAGTTCTTC. The chain carries TRBV12-3 or TRBV12-4 and TRBJ2-1; D is tentatively TRBD1 or TRBD2 (7 bases each). V was trimmed by 6 bases and J by 11 bases, leaving 29 bases between them. The CDR3 has 17 amino acids.

J is TRBJ1-2 and V is TRBV20-1; TRBD1 matches 7 bases. Germline-derived CDR1 and CDR2 are DFQATT and SNEGSKA (reference sequence). This CDR3 contains 15 residues. V lost 2 bases to trimming and J lost 8 bases; unmatched junction nucleotides: 14. CDR3 loop: CSARPTTGRLSGYTF. CDR3 bases: TGCAGTGCTAGACCCACGACAGGGCGGCTTTCGGGCTACACCTTC.

The chain recombines TRBV6-5 with TRBJ1-2; D is undetermined. V was pared by 6 bases and J by 4 bases, with 15 bases between. CDR1 is MNHEY, CDR2 SVGAGI, per germline. This CDR3 is built from 14 residues. CDR3 sequence: CASRKGRNIYGYTF. The CDR3 DNA is TGTGCCAGCAGAAAAGGACGGAATATCTATGGCTACACCTTC.

This chain joins TRBV20-1 and TRBJ2-2; TRBD1 matches at 8 bases. J gave up 3 bases and V 3 bases, and 3 bases lay outside the gene matches. CDR1 is DFQATT, CDR2 SNEGSKA, per germline (reference sequence). The CDR3 length is 14 residues. The CDR3 nucleotides read TGCAGTGCTAGCGGACAGGGTTACACCGGGGAGCTGTTTTTT. It specifies CSASGQGYTGELFF.

V usage is TRBV7-3 and J usage is TRBJ1-1; D is unresolved. V gave up 1 base and J gave up 8 bases, with 14 bases separating them. The CDR3 consists of 14 residues. Germline values: CDR1 SGHTA, CDR2 FQGTGA. CDR3 amino acids: CASSLIALFEEAFF. Written as DNA, the CDR3 is TGTGCCAGCAGCTTAATAGCCCTCTTCGAAGAAGCTTTCTTT.

This clonotype has only a few counts. This chain uses TRBV7-2 with TRBJ2-7; 10 bases line up with TRBD1. The CDR3 sequence is 18 residues long. Germline V lookup: CDR1 SGHTA, CDR2 FQGNSA. V shed 3 bases, J shed 0 bases, and the junction held 11 bases outside the gene matches. The CDR3 DNA sequence: TGTGCCAGCAGCTTCACAGACCGGGACAGGGGATTCTCCTACGAGCAGTACTTC. Amino acid sequence: CASSFTDRDRGFSYEQYF.

Regarding this clonotype: Being one base from a much bigger clone, this may be a read error. The chain recombines TRBV4-3 with TRBJ2-4; 7 nucleotides line up with TRBD2. CDR3 length: 17 residues. Germline values: CDR1 LGHNA, CDR2 YSLEER. The V and J ends lost 1 base and 5 bases, in that order; junction bases with no gene match: 11. CDR3 loop: CASSQAPLAEAQNIQYF. The CDR3 nucleotides are TGCGCCAGCAGCCAAGCGCCCCTAGCGGAGGCCCAAAACATTCAGTACTTC.

V usage is TRBV10-3 and J usage is TRBJ2-3; tentatively, D is TRBD2 (5 bases). Germline CDR1 reads ENHRY; CDR2 reads SYGVKD. V dropped 6 bases and J dropped 4 bases, with 23 bases sitting between them. CDR3 size: 17 residues. CDR3 nucleotides: TGTGCCATCAGCCTGAGGCCCGACTATAAAGGCCCAGATACGCAGTATTTT. Translation: CAISLRPDYKGPDTQYF.

The chain's CDR3 is CASSTTWDPGVSYEQYF. As DNA, the CDR3 is TGTGCCAGTAGTACCACCTGGGACCCGGGGGTGTCCTACGAGCAGTACTTC. The V call is TRBV19, the J call TRBJ2-7; TRBD2 might be the D (6 bases). CDR3 size: 17 residues. Per the germline V gene, CDR1 is LNHDA and CDR2 is SQIVND (reference sequence). The V end lost 4 bases, the J end lost 1 base, and 20 bases lay between the germline ends.

The chain employs TRBV28 and TRBJ2-1; 8 positions agree with TRBD1. With V trimmed by 6 bases and J by 3 bases, 4 bases remained unmatched. Germline V gene data show CDR1 as MDHEN and CDR2 as SYDVKM. The CDR3 is 14 residues long. The CDR3 region is CASSAGQDYNEQFF. The CDR3 DNA reads TGTGCCAGCAGCGCGGGACAGGACTACAATGAGCAGTTCTTC.

The chain employs TRBV27 and TRBJ2-7; 9 nucleotides align to TRBD1. The germline CDR1 and CDR2 sequences are MNHEY and SMNVEV (reference sequence). This CDR3 is built from 13 residues. The junction had 10 bases not matched to a gene; V was cut back by 7 bases and J by 9 bases. The CDR3 nucleotides are TGTGCCAGCAAGACAGGGGGTATGAGGGGGCAGTACTTC. It yields the protein CASKTGGMRGQYF.

The J gene is TRBJ2-1, the V gene TRBV6-1, with 10 positions matching TRBD2. Germline lookup yields CDR1 MNHNS and CDR2 SASEGT. This CDR3 spans 19 amino acids. V was pared by 3 bases and J by 6 bases, with 17 bases of the junction left unmatched. Written as DNA, the CDR3 is TGTGCCAGCAGTGACCCCGGCGGACCGGAACTAGCGGGAAGCAATGAGCAGTTCTTC. Its translation: CASSDPGGPELAGSNEQFF.

This clonotype was counted between two and nine times. V usage is TRBV21-1 and J usage is TRBJ2-7; the D segment call TRBD2 is taken from the table without a DNA check. TRBV21-1 is a pseudogene. The CDR3 is 18 amino acids. The CDR3 reads CASSKDGSRLAGGSEQYF. In DNA form, the CDR3 reads TGTGCCAGCAGCAAAGACGGCAGTAGACTAGCGGGAGGGAGTGAGCAGTACTTC.

The chain couples TRBV10-3 to TRBJ2-7, with D hard to call. Germline CDR1 and CDR2: ENHRY and SYGVKD. The CDR3 extends over 13 amino acids. The V gene lost 3 bases and the J gene lost 0 bases, with 6 bases spanning the gap. Here the CDR3 reads CAISEAGSYEQYF. CDR3 nucleotide sequence: TGTGCCATCAGTGAAGCCGGCTCCTACGAGCAGTACTTC.

DNA of the CDR3: TGTGCCAGCAGCCCCTCGTCCAAGAACACTGAAGCTTTCTTT. Its protein is CASSPSSKNTEAFF. This rearrangement joins TRBV7-3 to TRBJ1-1; D is ambiguous. The CDR3 has 14 amino acids. The V gene's germline CDR1 is SGHTA and CDR2 FQGTGA. V was pared by 5 bases and J by 1 base, with 11 bases between. The entire variable domain, with the rest obtained from reference TRBV7-3 and TRBJ1-1, is as follows: GAGVSQTPSNKVTEKGKYVELRCDPISGHTALYWYRQSLGQGPEFLIYFQGTGAADDSGLPNDRFFAVRPEGSVSTLKIQRTERGDSAVYLCASSPSSKNTEAFFGQGTRLTVV.

The chain carries TRBV20-1 and TRBJ2-1; 11 nucleotides agree with TRBD1. Trimming removed 4 bases from V and 4 bases from J; junction bases left unmatched: 9. There are 16 residues in the CDR3. Germline CDR1 is DFQATT and CDR2 is SNEGSKA (reference sequence). The CDR3 DNA sequence: TGCAGTGCTAAGACCGGGACAGGGGGTCTATACAATGAGCAGTTCTTC. This codes for CSAKTGTGGLYNEQFF.

This clonotype appeared a few times. V is TRBV5-1 and J is TRBJ2-3; D remains unclear. The CDR3 spans 14 residues. Germline V lookup: CDR1 SGHRS, CDR2 YFSETQ. V was trimmed by 0 bases and J by 3 bases, leaving 8 bases between them. The CDR3 DNA follows: TGCGCCAGCAGCTTGGAGGGTGTAACAGATACGCAGTATTTT. Its protein product is CASSLEGVTDTQYF.

This clonotype came up many times. The V call is TRBV27, the J call TRBJ1-2; no clear D gene. This CDR3 is built from 13 residues. Germline V CDR1 and CDR2: MNHEY, SMNVEV (reference sequence). The V and J ends lost 5 bases and 5 bases respectively, with 12 bases between them. The chain's CDR3 is CASSVNPEYGYTF. The DNA of the CDR3 is TGTGCCAGCAGTGTTAACCCTGAATATGGCTACACCTTC.

The genes are TRBV29-1 and TRBJ1-2; the match to TRBD1 covers 7 bases. The CDR3 has 14 residues. Germline V lookup: CDR1 SQVTM, CDR2 ANQGSEA. The V and J ends lost 1 base and 4 bases, in that order; junction bases with no gene match: 6. In DNA, the CDR3 is TGCAGCGTTGAAGCGACAGGGAAGGGCTATGGCTACACCTTC. Translated: CSVEATGKGYGYTF.

The chain links TRBV2 to TRBJ2-6; D ambiguous. V lost 6 bases and J 2 bases, leaving 11 bases between the germline ends. There are 15 residues in the CDR3. Germline V gene lookup returns CDR1 SNHLY and CDR2 FYNNEI. As DNA, the CDR3 is TGTGCCAGCAGGGCGAGACACGCTGGGGCCAACGTCCTGACTTTC. As protein: CASRARHAGANVLTF.

The chain is built from TRBV9 and TRBJ2-1; TRBD2 matches 8 bases. CDR1 is SGDLS and CDR2 is YYNGEE in the germline V gene. J gave up 4 bases and V 3 bases, and 3 bases lay outside the gene matches. CDR3 size: 14 residues. Here the CDR3 reads CASSGGLDYNEQFF. The CDR3 DNA reads as TGTGCCAGCAGCGGGGGACTAGATTACAATGAGCAGTTCTTC. The whole variable domain, remainder taken from reference TRBV9 and TRBJ2-1, is DSGVTQTPKHLITATGQRVTLRCSPRSGDLSVYWYQQSLDQGLQFLIQYYNGEERAKGNILERFSAQQFPDLHSELNLSSLELGDSALYFCASSGGLDYNEQFFGPGTRLTVL.

This clonotype was seen a handful of times. This rearrangement joins TRBV6-2 or TRBV6-3 to TRBJ2-1; tentatively, D is TRBD1 (6 bases). The V end was cut by 6 bases, the J end by 4 bases, with 7 bases between. The CDR3 length is 12 residues. Germline CDR1 MNHEY, CDR2 SVGEGT. CDR3 residues: CASRDSYNEQFF. CDR3 nucleotides: TGTGCCAGCAGGGACAGTTACAATGAGCAGTTCTTC.

V and J are TRBV7-2 and TRBJ2-4, with a tentative D call TRBD1 (6 bases). There are 13 residues in the CDR3. V lost 5 bases and J 6 bases, leaving 11 bases between the germline ends. Looked up from germline, CDR1 is SGHTA and CDR2 is FQGNSA. CDR3 residues: CASSPGVVNIQYF. CDR3 DNA: TGTGCCAGCAGCCCAGGGGTTGTAAACATTCAGTACTTC.

The chain recombines TRBV24-1 with TRBJ2-1; D gene unclear. Trimming cost V 5 bases and J 4 bases, with 17 bases left between them. The CDR3 extends over 16 amino acids. The V gene's germline CDR1 is KGHDR and CDR2 SFDVKD. CDR3 amino acids: CATSGGVLGSYNEQFF. The CDR3 nucleotides are TGTGCCACCAGTGGAGGCGTGTTAGGCTCATACAATGAGCAGTTCTTC.

V usage is TRBV6-2 or TRBV6-3 and J usage is TRBJ2-1, with 9 bases that match TRBD1. CDR1 is MNHEY, CDR2 SVGEGT, per germline. V was clipped by 3 bases and J by 8 bases; unmatched bases: 8. This CDR3 is 15 amino acids long. CDR3 coding DNA: TGTGCCAGCAGTTATGATGGACAGGGGCGCGATGAGCAGTTCTTC. Translation: CASSYDGQGRDEQFF.

V usage is TRBV6-5 and J usage is TRBJ1-5; D unresolved. V was pared by 4 bases and J by 0 bases, with 10 bases between. The CDR3 spans 15 residues. Germline assignment: CDR1 MNHEY and CDR2 SVGAGI. The CDR3 nucleotides are TGTGCCAGCAGTTCCATAGGGTATAGCAATCAGCCCCAGCATTTT. Its protein product is CASSSIGYSNQPQHF.

The sample holds a few counts of this clonotype. The chain has TRBV5-5 and TRBJ2-5, with TRBD1 as a possible D gene (6 bases). The CDR3 has 14 amino acids. Germline CDR1 is SGHKS and CDR2 is YYEKEE (reference sequence). V dropped 4 bases and J dropped 6 bases, with 16 bases sitting between them. The CDR3 loop reads CASSESRGSKTQYF. The CDR3 region has the DNA TGTGCCAGCAGCGAATCCAGGGGATCGAAGACCCAGTACTTC.